The 14 T cell receptor beta chains reported below all come from one sample, sequenced in a study of T cell responses to AZD1222 COVID-19 vaccine. The assay was immunoSEQ multiplex PCR, and TCRdb's table has in-frame clones only and misses some. This sample has around 100,000 clones; 80% to 90% occur once, and the top ten carry 20% to 25%. The sample consisted of peripheral blood, taken on day 0 of AZD1222 vaccination. These receptor sequences come from an adult in good health.

The genes are TRBV11-2 and TRBJ2-7; D is unresolved. In germline, CDR1 is SGHAT, CDR2 FQNNGV. Trimming left V 8 bases short and J 0 bases short, with 8 bases between. The CDR3 runs to 12 residues. The CDR3 loop is CASGPRSYEQYF. The DNA of the CDR3 is TGTGCCAGCGGACCCCGCTCCTACGAGCAGTACTTC.

Notes on this clone: Other nucleotide sequences from this sample produce the same CDR3. The chain recombines TRBV28 with TRBJ1-5, with a tentative D call TRBD1 (5 bases). Germline loops: CDR1 MDHEN, CDR2 SYDVKM. This CDR3 is built from 14 residues. Trimming took 0 bases from V and 4 from J, leaving 7 bases between them. CDR3 sequence reads: CASSLWGGNQPQHF. The CDR3 DNA reads as TGTGCCAGCAGTTTATGGGGGGGTAATCAGCCCCAGCATTTT.

This clone came up once. CDR3 region: CASSRQGWMDGYTF. The CDR3 nucleotides read TGTGCCAGCAGCCGCCAGGGCTGGATGGATGGCTACACCTTC. The chain has TRBV3-1 (or the pseudogene TRBV3-2) and TRBJ1-2; weak D call: TRBD1 (5 bases). Germline CDR1 is LGHDT and CDR2 is YNNKEL (reference sequence). The CDR3 is 14 amino acids. Trimming cost V 4 bases and J 6 bases, with 15 bases left between them.

The chain is built from TRBV27 and TRBJ1-1, with D possibly matching TRBD1 (6 bases). In germline, CDR1 is MNHEY, CDR2 SMNVEV (reference sequence). CDR3 length equals 14 residues. The V and J ends lost 7 bases and 0 bases respectively, with 12 bases between them. In DNA form, the CDR3 reads TGTGCCAGCACCCCAGGGGCCCTGAACACTGAAGCTTTCTTT. Its translation is CASTPGALNTEAFF.

The genes are TRBV5-1 and TRBJ1-4; 12 bases line up with TRBD1. This CDR3 region has 16 residues. CDR1 and CDR2 (germline): SGHRS, YFSETQ. V gave up 3 bases and J gave up 3 bases; unmatched junction bases: 3. This CDR3 is CASSSGQGAANEKLFF. CDR3 nucleotides: TGCGCCAGCAGCTCGGGACAGGGGGCAGCTAATGAAAAACTGTTTTTT.

This rearrangement joins TRBV28 to TRBJ2-1; the match to TRBD2 covers 7 bases. V trimming: 2 bases; J trimming: 4 bases; junction bases outside the gene matches: 17. The CDR3 is 19 amino acids. CDR1 MDHEN and CDR2 SYDVKM come from the germline V gene. CDR3 sequence (DNA): TGTGCCAGCAGTTTAACGGGAGGCCGCCGACCGGGGATATACAATGAGCAGTTCTTC. Its translation is CASSLTGGRRPGIYNEQFF.

This clone has a count of ten or more. The rearrangement uses TRBV14 and TRBJ2-3; tentative D call: TRBD2 (7 bases). Trimming shortened V by 1 base and J by 2 bases, and 10 bases separated the two germline ends. CDR1 and CDR2 from the germline V gene are SGHDN and FVKESK. CDR3 length: 15 residues. The CDR3 sequence is CASSQVGGPTDTQYF. CDR3 coding DNA: TGTGCCAGCAGCCAAGTGGGGGGGCCCACAGATACGCAGTATTTT.

The chain's CDR3 is CASSFSRTDTQYF. CDR3 in DNA: TGTGCCAGCAGCTTTAGCAGAACAGATACGCAGTATTTT. The chain couples TRBV7-2 to TRBJ2-3; D gene unclear. Germline V lookup: CDR1 SGHTA, CDR2 FQGNSA. Trimming cost V 3 bases and J 3 bases, with 7 bases left between them. The CDR3 consists of 13 residues.

The chain links TRBV27 to TRBJ1-2; D is unclear. Germline assignment: CDR1 MNHEY and CDR2 SMNVEV (reference sequence). Trimming left V 4 bases short and J 8 bases short, with 17 bases between. The CDR3 totals 14 residues. The CDR3 sequence: CASSSQPGAPGYTF. DNA for the CDR3: TGTGCCAGCAGTTCCCAACCGGGAGCTCCAGGCTACACCTTC.

The genes are TRBV23-1 and TRBJ2-7; unclear D gene. TRBV23-1 is marked as an open reading frame, function uncertain. Trimming removed 6 bases from V and 0 bases from J, with 18 bases in between. The CDR3 is 16 amino acids. DNA of the CDR3: TGCGCCAGCAGCCGAATGACGCTTCACTGCTCCTACGAGCAGTACTTC. Its translation is CASSRMTLHCSYEQYF.

The chain has TRBV6-5 and TRBJ1-1; weak D call: TRBD1 (5 bases). Trimming took off 0 bases at V and 4 bases at J, with 15 bases between the two ends. Germline CDR1 and CDR2: MNHEY and SVGAGI. The CDR3 contains 16 residues. The CDR3 DNA reads as TGTGCCAGCAGTTACTCGGGGCAGGGAATGGGCACTGAAGCTTTCTTT. This sequence encodes CASSYSGQGMGTEAFF.

This chain uses TRBV27 with TRBJ2-2, with 8 nucleotides matching TRBD1. Germline V gives CDR1 MNHEY, CDR2 SMNVEV (reference sequence). V gave up 5 bases and J gave up 5 bases; unmatched junction bases: 7. There are 15 residues in the CDR3. CDR3 DNA sequence: TGTGCCAGCAGTGTTAGACAGGGGTATACCGGGGAGCTGTTTTTT. Amino acid sequence: CASSVRQGYTGELFF.

The chain is built from TRBV6-5 and TRBJ1-5; 10 bases are shared with TRBD1. CDR1 is MNHEY, CDR2 SVGAGI, per germline. CDR3 length: 14 residues. The junction had 5 bases not matched to a gene; V was cut back by 6 bases and J by 6 bases. DNA for the CDR3: TGTGCCAGCAGACAGGGACAGGGGCTTCAGCCCCAGCATTTT. This encodes CASRQGQGLQPQHF.

The genes are TRBV14 and TRBJ2-1; 7 bases are shared with TRBD2. J was trimmed by 8 bases and V by 2 bases; bases with no gene match: 6. CDR1 and CDR2 (germline): SGHDN, FVKESK. The CDR3 loop spans 14 amino acids. The DNA for the CDR3 is TGTGCCAGCAGCCAACAAGCAGGGAGGGATGAGCAGTTCTTC. Its protein is CASSQQAGRDEQFF.